The 25 T cell receptor beta chains below were found in one sample sequenced in a study of blood T cell repertoires in COVID-19. Sequencing used immunoSEQ multiplex PCR; TCRdb keeps in-frame clones, though not all of them. The repertoire consists of 95,000 to 150,000 clones, with over 75% occurring once and the leading ten covering roughly 10%. Sequencing was performed on peripheral blood. The receptors come from an elderly man with acute or convalescent COVID-19.

This chain uses TRBV10-1 with TRBJ2-5; the D gene is possibly TRBD2 (5 bases). The germline CDR1 and CDR2 sequences are WNHNN and SYGVQD (reference sequence). The length of the CDR3 is 15 residues. The CDR3 loop is CAVNGGQPGQETQYF. CDR3 nucleotide sequence: TGCGCAGTAAACGGCGGGCAACCGGGTCAAGAGACCCAGTACTTC.

The chain couples TRBV6-5 to TRBJ2-2, with D uncertain. This CDR3 region has 12 residues. Per the germline V gene, CDR1 is MNHEY and CDR2 is SVGAGI. Trimming took off 8 bases at V and 7 bases at J, with 11 bases between the two ends. The CDR3 sequence is CASSRHVGELFF. CDR3 in DNA: TGTGCCAGCTCAAGACACGTCGGGGAGCTGTTTTTT.

This clone occurred a few times. Here the CDR3 DNA reads TGTGCCAGCTCACCCCGGGACAGGGATGTTTATAGCAATCAGCCCCAGCATTTT. This gives the protein CASSPRDRDVYSNQPQHF. The chain uses TRBV18 and TRBJ1-5; 9 nucleotides agree with TRBD1. V gave up 3 bases and J gave up 0 bases; unmatched junction bases: 9. CDR1 is KGHSH, CDR2 LQKENI, per germline. The CDR3 runs 18 residues.

The J gene is TRBJ2-5, the V gene TRBV29-1, with D perhaps matching TRBD2 (5 bases). The V end was cut by 4 bases, the J end by 4 bases, with 10 bases between. CDR3 length equals 12 residues. CDR1 and CDR2 (germline): SQVTM, ANQGSEA. The DNA for the CDR3 is TGCAGCGTTGTGGAGGTGGGAGAGACCCAGTACTTC. Translation: CSVVEVGETQYF.

The rearrangement links TRBV6-5 to TRBJ1-2; 7 bases line up with TRBD1. Germline CDR1 is MNHEY and CDR2 is SVGAGI. CDR3 length: 14 amino acids. The ends lost 6 bases at V and 5 bases at J; junction bases unmatched: 9. In DNA form, the CDR3 reads TGTGCCAGCAGACCTCTCAGACAGGGATATGGCTACACCTTC. As protein: CASRPLRQGYGYTF.

The CDR3 reads CASGPRGTGELFF. CDR3 bases: TGTGCCAGTGGGCCTCGGGGCACCGGGGAGCTGTTTTTT. The rearrangement uses TRBV19 and TRBJ2-2, with D possibly matching TRBD2 (5 bases). Germline lookup yields CDR1 LNHDA and CDR2 SQIVND (reference sequence). The V end was cut by 8 bases, the J end by 4 bases, with 11 bases between. The CDR3 contains 13 residues.

This chain uses TRBV27 with TRBJ1-2; D unresolved. Trimming took 10 bases from V and 4 from J, leaving 25 bases between them. This CDR3 is built from 16 residues. Germline V gene lookup returns CDR1 MNHEY and CDR2 SMNVEV (reference sequence). CDR3 sequence (DNA): TGTGCCACCACCCCTGCCCCAGGCGCCGGTATCTATGGCTACACCTTC. Protein: CATTPAPGAGIYGYTF.

The chain is built from TRBV18 and TRBJ2-7, with D hard to call. Germline CDR1 KGHSH, CDR2 LQKENI. This CDR3 is 13 amino acids long. Trimming removed 0 bases at V and 1 base at J, with 4 bases between. The CDR3 is CASSPPASYEQYF. The CDR3 DNA follows: TGTGCCAGCTCACCACCGGCTTCCTACGAGCAGTACTTC.

The CDR3 here is CASSRDISSYNEQFF. CDR3 nucleotide sequence: TGTGCCAGCAGTAGGGACATAAGCTCCTACAATGAGCAGTTCTTC. This chain uses TRBV6-5 with TRBJ2-1; maybe TRBD1 (6 bases). The CDR3 runs to 15 residues. Looked up from germline, CDR1 is MNHEY and CDR2 is SVGAGI. Between the trimmed V and J ends, which lost 5 bases and 0 bases, there was a span of 11 bases.

This sequence joins TRBV28 and TRBJ2-7, with D maybe TRBD1 (5 bases). CDR1 is MDHEN and CDR2 is SYDVKM in the germline V gene. This CDR3 is 14 amino acids long. Trimming left V 5 bases short and J 2 bases short, with 13 bases between. The CDR3 region is CASSRSGLAYEQYF. The CDR3 DNA follows: TGTGCCAGCAGTCGTTCAGGGTTAGCCTACGAGCAGTACTTC.

There are a few counts of this clone. V usage is TRBV29-1 and J usage is TRBJ2-1; TRBD2 is a possible D gene (5 bases). This CDR3 region has 12 residues. Per the germline V gene, CDR1 is SQVTM and CDR2 is ANQGSEA. V lost 7 bases, J lost 10 bases, and 17 bases lay in between. As DNA, the CDR3 is TGCAGCGGAGGAGGCGGGCCACAGGAGCAGTTCTTC. Its translation is CSGGGGPQEQFF.

The CDR3 DNA reads TGTGCCAGCAGCTTAGAGGAGGGCCCCGACACCGGGGAGCTGTTTTTT. Its translation is CASSLEEGPDTGELFF. The V and J genes are TRBV7-8 and TRBJ2-2; D perhaps matches TRBD2 (6 bases). Trimming took 1 base from V and 3 from J, leaving 12 bases between them. The CDR3 sequence is 16 residues long. Germline-derived CDR1 and CDR2 are SGHVS and FQNEAQ.

The table lists this clone with a count of one. The chain links TRBV11-2 to TRBJ2-2; TRBD1 agrees at 8 bases. The V gene end was trimmed by 5 bases and the J gene end by 8 bases; junction bases not matched to a gene: 13. Germline assignment: CDR1 SGHAT and CDR2 FQNNGV. This CDR3 region has 16 residues. CDR3 bases: TGTGCCAGCAGCCTACCCAGGACAGGGTTGTCGGGGGAGCTGTTTTTT. Translating gives CASSLPRTGLSGELFF. Full variable domain (remainder filled in from reference TRBV11-2 and TRBJ2-2): EAGVAQSPRYKIIEKRQSVAFWCNPISGHATLYWYQQILGQGPKLLIQFQNNGVVDDSQLPKDRFSAERLKGVDSTLKIQPAKLEDSAVYLCASSLPRTGLSGELFFGEGSRLTVL.

The sample holds a few counts of this clone. The gene calls are TRBV19 and TRBJ1-5, with 7 bases aligning to TRBD1. The trim removed 3 bases at V and 1 base at J, leaving 3 bases unmatched. This CDR3 has 15 residues. Germline V gene sequence: CDR1 LNHDA, CDR2 SQIVND (reference sequence). The CDR3 is CASSIRQGSNQPQHF. CDR3 sequence (DNA): TGTGCCAGTAGTATCAGACAGGGCAGCAATCAGCCCCAGCATTTT.

This rearrangement joins TRBV20-1 to TRBJ1-1, with 7 bases that match TRBD1. Germline CDR1 and CDR2: DFQATT and SNEGSKA (reference sequence). Trimming cost V 1 base and J 8 bases; bases outside gene matches: 1. This CDR3 contains 11 residues. The chain's CDR3 is CSARATGEAFF. The CDR3 DNA sequence: TGCAGTGCTAGAGCGACAGGGGAAGCTTTCTTT.

The chain is built from TRBV7-2 and TRBJ2-1, with D tentatively TRBD2 (6 bases). V lost 5 bases and J lost 0, with 17 bases in between. The CDR3 is made up of 17 amino acids. From germline, CDR1 is SGHTA and CDR2 FQGNSA. CDR3 residues: CASSPTRGLGSYNEQFF. CDR3 DNA: TGTGCCAGCAGCCCGACACGGGGGTTAGGCTCCTACAATGAGCAGTTCTTC.

The chain recombines TRBV27 with TRBJ1-1; D is ambiguous. The CDR3 is made up of 14 amino acids. Germline values: CDR1 MNHEY, CDR2 SMNVEV (reference sequence). V lost 2 bases and J lost 1, with 8 bases in between. CDR3 sequence reads: CASSLGQSNTEAFF. The CDR3 nucleotides read TGTGCCAGCAGTTTAGGGCAGTCGAACACTGAAGCTTTCTTT.

This clone was counted only a few times. The CDR3 coding sequence is TGTGCCAGCAGCGACCGGACAGGGGGCGCGTCCGGGGAGCTGTTTTTT. This gives the protein CASSDRTGGASGELFF. V and J are TRBV9 and TRBJ2-2; 11 nucleotides line up with TRBD1. The V segment lost 3 bases and the J segment 6 bases; nucleotides outside the gene matches: 7. The germline CDR1 and CDR2 sequences are SGDLS and YYNGEE. The CDR3 contains 16 residues.

In this sample, this clone turned up once. The chain has TRBV30 and TRBJ1-1; D unresolved. Germline assignment: CDR1 GTSNPN and CDR2 SVGIG (reference sequence). The CDR3 runs to 10 residues. The germline V and J ends were trimmed by 7 bases and 9 bases, with 12 bases remaining between them. As DNA, the CDR3 is TGTGCCTTGGGCCAATGGCAAGCTTTCTTT. Amino acid sequence: CALGQWQAFF.

The chain recombines TRBV28 with TRBJ1-1, with a possible D match to TRBD1 (6 bases). CDR3 length equals 16 residues. Per germline, CDR1 MDHEN and CDR2 SYDVKM. The V end was cut by 5 bases, the J end by 3 bases, with 19 bases between. The DNA of the CDR3 is TGTGCCAGCAGTCACCCCACCACAGGGAGGGACACTGAAGCTTTCTTT. It specifies CASSHPTTGRDTEAFF.

The V call is TRBV7-9, the J call TRBJ1-5; 8 bases are a match to TRBD1. Germline V gene sequence: CDR1 SEHNR, CDR2 FQNEAQ (reference sequence). The CDR3 spans 14 residues. The junction had 8 bases not matched to a gene; V was cut back by 5 bases and J by 8 bases. CDR3 bases: TGTGCCAGCAGCAGAGGACAGGGTAAGGAGCCCCAGCATTTT. Translated, it gives CASSRGQGKEPQHF.

The V call is TRBV2, the J call TRBJ2-2; the D is unclear. Germline CDR1 reads SNHLY; CDR2 reads FYNNEI. CDR3 size: 13 residues. Trimming took 8 bases from V and 7 from J, leaving 14 bases between them. The CDR3 sequence is CASGRSGLGELFF. In DNA, the CDR3 is TGTGCCAGCGGGCGCTCTGGCCTCGGGGAGCTGTTTTTT.

The rearrangement uses TRBV5-6 and TRBJ1-3; no reliable D call. Germline V gene sequence: CDR1 SGHDT, CDR2 YYEEEE. Trimming shortened V by 4 bases and J by 2 bases, and 16 bases separated the two germline ends. The CDR3 extends over 16 amino acids. DNA of the CDR3: TGTGCCAGCAGCGCGGTGAACTTAATCACTGGAAACACCATATATTTT. Encoded protein: CASSAVNLITGNTIYF.

This sequence joins TRBV4-1 and TRBJ2-1, with 13 bases fitting TRBD2. There are 16 residues in the CDR3. With V trimmed by 0 bases and J by 6 bases, 2 bases remained unmatched. Germline V CDR1 and CDR2: MGHRA, YSYEKL. This CDR3 reads CASSQDGLAGVNEQFF. The CDR3 bases are TGCGCCAGCAGCCAAGACGGACTAGCGGGGGTCAATGAGCAGTTCTTC.

The V and J genes are TRBV7-2 and TRBJ2-1, with 14 nucleotides matching TRBD2. V lost 5 bases to trimming and J lost 0 bases; unmatched junction nucleotides: 9. The CDR3 consists of 19 residues. Germline V gene data show CDR1 as SGHTA and CDR2 as FQGNSA. The CDR3 region is CASSPRTSGRTFSYNEQFF. CDR3 DNA sequence: TGTGCCAGCAGCCCCCGGACTAGCGGGAGGACTTTCTCCTACAATGAGCAGTTCTTC.